These 23 T cell receptor beta chains originate from one sample sequenced in a study of a mutant IDH1 vaccine in newly diagnosed glioma. Time point specified: week 35, safety follow-up. Each vaccine dose was 300 ug of mutant IDH1 20-mer peptide, with topical imiquimod. These receptors' antigens are unknown. Method: immunoSEQ multiplex PCR; TCRdb's copy keeps in-frame clones and lacks some. Altogether around 29,000 clones are present, around 80% being singletons, with the ten largest covering over 6.5%. Source: PBMCs, taken from a glioma patient whose treatment included an IDH1 peptide vaccine. The receptors stem from a man between 50 and 59 years old with glioma.

V is TRBV6-5 and J is TRBJ2-7; 7 bases map to TRBD1. The CDR3 totals 14 residues. The germline CDR1 and CDR2 sequences are MNHEY and SVGAGI. V lost 0 bases and J lost 4; bases outside the gene matches: 3. CDR3 region: CASSYSGRGYEQYF. The CDR3 DNA follows: TGTGCCAGCAGTTACTCCGGCAGGGGGTACGAGCAGTACTTC.

This clone has a single count. This rearrangement joins TRBV2 to TRBJ1-6; TRBD1 matches 9 bases. V lost 6 bases and J lost 9; bases outside the gene matches: 9. The CDR3 totals 15 residues. The germline V gene has CDR1 SNHLY and CDR2 FYNNEI. CDR3 residues: CASRMPRDRVSPLHF. The CDR3 DNA reads TGTGCCAGCAGGATGCCCCGGGACAGGGTTTCACCCCTCCACTTT.

The chain uses TRBV5-6 and TRBJ2-7; TRBD1 matches 9 bases. Germline CDR1 SGHDT, CDR2 YYEEEE. After removal of 1 base from V and 4 bases from J, the junction contained 12 bases not matched to a gene. The CDR3 loop spans 17 amino acids. This chain's CDR3 is CASSLWGGNRGRYEQYF. In DNA, the CDR3 is TGTGCCAGCAGCTTGTGGGGAGGGAACAGGGGGCGATACGAGCAGTACTTC.

This rearrangement joins TRBV6-1 to TRBJ2-3; tentatively, D is TRBD2 (5 bases). Trimming pared 0 bases from V and 11 bases from J, leaving 12 bases between. This CDR3 has 13 residues. Germline-derived CDR1 and CDR2 are MNHNS and SASEGT. The CDR3 bases are TGTGCCAGCAGTGAAGCGCGTAGCGCAATGCAGTATTTT. This encodes CASSEARSAMQYF.

The chain carries TRBV9 and TRBJ1-2; 7 nucleotides agree with TRBD1. The CDR3 is 15 residues long. V lost 4 bases and J lost 2; bases outside the gene matches: 8. The germline V gene has CDR1 SGDLS and CDR2 YYNGEE. The CDR3, as DNA: TGTGCCAGCAGCCCCCAGACAGGGATCAACTATGGCTACACCTTC. This translates into CASSPQTGINYGYTF.

The chain couples TRBV7-2 to TRBJ1-1; no reliable D call. Germline CDR1 and CDR2: SGHTA and FQGNSA. Trimming left V 7 bases short and J 11 bases short, with 17 bases between. CDR3 length equals 12 residues. The CDR3 sequence: CASTGSGKTAFF. In DNA, the CDR3 is TGTGCCAGCACGGGGTCGGGGAAGACGGCTTTCTTT.

The V gene is TRBV11-3, the J gene TRBJ2-2, with 7 bases fitting TRBD1. The V and J ends lost 5 bases and 1 base, in that order; junction bases with no gene match: 4. The germline V gene has CDR1 SGHNT and CDR2 YENEEA. CDR3 length: 15 amino acids. CDR3 DNA sequence: TGTGCCAGCAGCGACCGGGACAGGAACACCGGGGAGCTGTTTTTT. It specifies CASSDRDRNTGELFF.

V usage is TRBV4-1 and J usage is TRBJ1-1; D might be TRBD1 (6 bases). Germline CDR1 and CDR2: MGHRA and YSYEKL. The V and J ends lost 1 base and 3 bases respectively, with 15 bases between them. The CDR3 runs 16 residues. Written as DNA, the CDR3 is TGCGCCAGCAGCCAAGTAGGCCGGGGGCGGCACACTGAAGCTTTCTTT. This codes for CASSQVGRGRHTEAFF.

The V call is TRBV29-1, the J call TRBJ2-3; 14 bases map to TRBD2. V shed 4 bases, J shed 4 bases, and the junction held 4 bases outside the gene matches. CDR3 length equals 15 residues. The germline CDR1 and CDR2 sequences are SQVTM and ANQGSEA. CDR3 loop: CSVGTSGGISDTQYF. The CDR3 DNA follows: TGCAGCGTTGGGACTAGCGGGGGGATATCAGATACGCAGTATTTT.

This chain uses TRBV9 with TRBJ2-2; 7 bases fit TRBD2. The V and J ends lost 2 bases and 5 bases, in that order; junction bases with no gene match: 3. The CDR3 runs 14 residues. Germline CDR1 and CDR2: SGDLS and YYNGEE. CDR3 amino acids: CASSVGGETGELFF. In DNA form, the CDR3 reads TGTGCCAGCAGCGTTGGGGGGGAAACCGGGGAGCTGTTTTTT. Full variable domain (rest looked up from reference TRBV9 and TRBJ2-2): DSGVTQTPKHLITATGQRVTLRCSPRSGDLSVYWYQQSLDQGLQFLIQYYNGEERAKGNILERFSAQQFPDLHSELNLSSLELGDSALYFCASSVGGETGELFFGEGSRLTVL.

The chain couples TRBV28 to TRBJ2-7, with 7 bases fitting TRBD1. The CDR3 has 14 amino acids. Trimming took 4 bases from V and 3 from J; bases not matched to a gene: 6. The germline V gene has CDR1 MDHEN and CDR2 SYDVKM. The CDR3, as DNA: TGTGCCAGCAGTTCCCGGGACAGAAACTACGAGCAGTACTTC. This translates into CASSSRDRNYEQYF.

The gene calls are TRBV6-6 and TRBJ1-1; D is perhaps TRBD1 (5 bases). Germline CDR1 MNHNY, CDR2 SVGAGI (reference sequence). The CDR3 is 15 residues long. Trimming stripped 2 bases from V and 4 bases from J, with 14 bases between. CDR3 amino acids: CASSYEAGSGTEAFF. CDR3 coding DNA: TGTGCCAGCAGTTACGAGGCAGGGTCGGGCACTGAAGCTTTCTTT.

V gene TRBV2 combines with J gene TRBJ1-1; D ambiguous. Per germline, CDR1 SNHLY and CDR2 FYNNEI. This CDR3 has 12 amino acids. With 11 bases removed from V and 1 base from J, the gap between germline ends came to 11 bases. CDR3 nucleotides: TGTGCCTTTGGACGGACGAACACTGAAGCTTTCTTT. Protein: CAFGRTNTEAFF.

This chain uses TRBV2 with TRBJ2-7, with 7 bases lining up with TRBD2. Per germline, CDR1 SNHLY and CDR2 FYNNEI. CDR3 length: 14 amino acids. The V segment lost 7 bases and the J segment 6 bases; nucleotides outside the gene matches: 12. The CDR3 protein is CASNDRDYDFEQYF. The CDR3 coding sequence is TGTGCCAGCAACGACCGGGACTACGATTTCGAGCAGTACTTC.

The V and J genes are TRBV7-2 and TRBJ1-1; possible D gene TRBD1, 5 bases. Trimming cost V 3 bases and J 4 bases, with 12 bases left between them. Germline V gives CDR1 SGHTA, CDR2 FQGNSA. This CDR3 comprises 14 residues. The CDR3 here is CASSLETAGTEAFF. CDR3 nucleotide sequence: TGTGCCAGCAGCTTGGAGACAGCCGGCACTGAAGCTTTCTTT.

The CDR3 DNA follows: TGTGCCAGTAACTCCGGGACAGGGGAGCTGTTTTTT. Protein product: CASNSGTGELFF. The chain links TRBV6-1 to TRBJ2-2; a weak D match, TRBD1 (6 bases). CDR3 length: 12 amino acids. Germline values: CDR1 MNHNS, CDR2 SASEGT. V lost 9 bases, J lost 8 bases, and 13 bases lay in between.

The CDR3: CASSFTGYEQYF. The CDR3, as DNA: TGTGCCAGCAGTTTTACAGGGTACGAGCAGTACTTC. The chain recombines TRBV6-1 with TRBJ2-7, with D perhaps TRBD1 (6 bases). V was shortened by 5 bases and J by 4 bases, with 9 bases between the two germline ends. The CDR3 runs 12 residues. CDR1 and CDR2 from the germline V gene are MNHNS and SASEGT.

The chain joins TRBV5-6 to TRBJ2-2; a possible D gene is TRBD2 (6 bases). Between the trimmed V and J ends, which lost 1 base and 6 bases, there was a span of 13 bases. CDR1 is SGHDT and CDR2 is YYEEEE in the germline V gene. The CDR3 loop spans 15 amino acids. CDR3 in amino acids: CASSLFQGGAGELFF. In DNA form, the CDR3 reads TGTGCCAGCAGCTTGTTCCAGGGAGGCGCCGGGGAGCTGTTTTTT.

The J gene is TRBJ1-1, the V gene TRBV7-6, with TRBD1 as a possible D gene (5 bases). This CDR3 spans 12 amino acids. Trimming shortened V by 8 bases and J by 0 bases, and 7 bases separated the two germline ends. Germline V gene data show CDR1 as SGHVS and CDR2 as FNYEAQ. CDR3 region: CASGHLNTEAFF. In nucleotides, the CDR3 is TGTGCCAGCGGACATTTGAACACTGAAGCTTTCTTT.

This clone was recorded only once. This chain connects TRBV5-1 to TRBJ2-1; 10 bases map to TRBD2. After removal of 5 bases from V and 9 bases from J, the junction contained 20 bases not matched to a gene. This CDR3 has 18 amino acids. The V gene's germline CDR1 is SGHRS and CDR2 YFSETQ. The chain's CDR3 is CASRPDRARAGGPGEQFF. CDR3 bases: TGCGCCAGCAGGCCAGACAGGGCCAGAGCGGGAGGGCCGGGTGAGCAGTTCTTC.

The chain carries TRBV7-9 and TRBJ2-7, with TRBD2 as a possible D gene (5 bases). The CDR3 spans 12 residues. With 8 bases removed from V and 5 bases from J, the gap between germline ends came to 13 bases. Germline CDR1 SEHNR, CDR2 FQNEAQ (reference sequence). The CDR3 here is CASGRSGHEQYF. CDR3 sequence (DNA): TGTGCCAGCGGGCGAAGCGGCCACGAGCAGTACTTC. The variable domain in full, with the rest retrieved from reference TRBV7-9 and TRBJ2-7, is DTGVSQNPRHKITKRGQNVTFRCDPISEHNRLYWYRQTLGQGPEFLTYFQNEAQLEKSRLLSDRFSAERPKGSFSTLEIQRTEQGDSAMYLCASGRSGHEQYFGPGTRLTVT.

The chain combines TRBV5-4 with TRBJ1-1, with TRBD1 as a possible D gene (5 bases). This CDR3 spans 12 amino acids. Trimming cost V 4 bases and J 5 bases, with 9 bases left between them. Looked up from germline, CDR1 is SGHNT and CDR2 is YYREEE (reference sequence). The CDR3 sequence is CASSPRGTEAFF. CDR3 sequence (DNA): TGTGCCAGCAGCCCCCGGGGGACTGAAGCTTTCTTT.

The genes are TRBV11-3 and TRBJ2-7; no reliable D call. The CDR3 is 12 amino acids. Trimming left V 1 base short and J 5 bases short, with 6 bases between. Germline V lookup: CDR1 SGHNT, CDR2 YENEEA. CDR3 DNA sequence: TGTGCCAGCAGCTTAGTACGGGACGAGCAGTACTTC. Protein product: CASSLVRDEQYF. Looking up the rest from reference TRBV11-3 and TRBJ2-7 gives the full variable domain: EAGVVQSPRYKIIEKKQPVAFWCNPISGHNTLYWYLQNLGQGPELLIRYENEEAVDDSQLPKDRFSAERLKGVDSTLKIQPAELGDSAVYLCASSLVRDEQYFGPGTRLTVT.